Listed below are T cell receptor beta chains from one sample, sequenced in a study of blood T cell repertoires in COVID-19. Only in-frame clones appear in the TCRdb table, and some are missing; sequencing was by immunoSEQ multiplex PCR. The sample lists 250,000 or so clones; roughly 80% were seen once. The sample consisted of peripheral blood. Every receptor here comes from a woman between 55 and 75 years old with active or convalescent COVID-19. The CDR3 runs from the conserved cysteine through the conserved F or W. Each record gives: V gene, J gene, CDR3 protein.

V: TRBV7-2
J: TRBJ2-1
CDR3: CASSLVGGASGRTYNEQFF

V: TRBV12-3/TRBV12-4
J: TRBJ2-5
CDR3: CASSLGGPRYF

V: TRBV2
J: TRBJ2-7
CDR3: CASRPGPSYEQYF

V: TRBV7-2
J: TRBJ2-7
CDR3: CASSLQREYEQYF

V: TRBV10-3
J: TRBJ1-2
CDR3: CAISESRTGDYGYTF

V: TRBV29-1
J: TRBJ2-5
CDR3: CSVEGQGLAGAQETQYF

V: TRBV7-9
J: TRBJ2-5
CDR3: CASSRTSTGETQYF

V: TRBV10-3
J: TRBJ1-2
CDR3: CAISESSLGQGHTYGYTF

V: TRBV5-1
J: TRBJ1-2
CDR3: CASSLDVLTF

V: TRBV6-5
J: TRBJ2-1
CDR3: CASSTSGDNEQFF

V: TRBV7-9
J: TRBJ1-4
CDR3: CASSLDGGAGEKLFF

V: TRBV15
J: TRBJ1-2
CDR3: CATSRDYTAGLGDYGYTF

V: TRBV7-8
J: TRBJ2-3
CDR3: CASSRQGADTQYF

V: TRBV12-3/TRBV12-4
J: TRBJ2-7
CDR3: CASSLASGGEQYF

V: TRBV5-6
J: TRBJ2-7
CDR3: CASSYRDRASYEQYF

V: TRBV6-5
J: TRBJ1-2
CDR3: CASSYDRLGDYGYTF

V: TRBV19
J: TRBJ2-1
CDR3: CASSIKAREAHEQFF